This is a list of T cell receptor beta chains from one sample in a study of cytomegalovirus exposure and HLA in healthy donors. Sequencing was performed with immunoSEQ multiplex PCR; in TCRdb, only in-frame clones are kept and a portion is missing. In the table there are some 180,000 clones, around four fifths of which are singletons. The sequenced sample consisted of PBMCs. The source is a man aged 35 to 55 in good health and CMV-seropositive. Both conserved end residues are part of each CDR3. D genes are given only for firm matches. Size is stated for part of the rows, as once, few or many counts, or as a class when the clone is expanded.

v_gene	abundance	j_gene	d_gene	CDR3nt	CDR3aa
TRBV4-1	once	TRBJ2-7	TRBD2	TGCGCCAGCAGCCAATTAGCGGGATCTTCCTACGAGCAGTACTTC	CASSQLAGSSYEQYF
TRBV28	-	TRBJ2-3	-	TGTGCCAGCAGTTCGGGCCCGCGGGGCGGACTAACAGATACGCAGTATTTT	CASSSGPRGGLTDTQYF
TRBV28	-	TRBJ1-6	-	TGTGCCAGCATCCTCGAGATCTCCTATAATTCACCCCTCCACTTT	CASILEISYNSPLHF
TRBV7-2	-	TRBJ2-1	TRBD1	TGTGCCAGCTCCTCGGACAGGGCATACAATGAGCAGTTCTTC	CASSSDRAYNEQFF
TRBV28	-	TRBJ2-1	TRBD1	TGTGCCAGCTTAGGGAACAGGGGGCGGTTAGGTGAGCAGTTCTTC	CASLGNRGRLGEQFF
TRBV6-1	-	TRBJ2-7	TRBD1	TGTGCCAGCAGTCAAGCCGGGACAGCTTCCTACGAGCAGTACTTC	CASSQAGTASYEQYF
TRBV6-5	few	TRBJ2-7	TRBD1	TGTGCCAGCAGCAAACAGGGGAGCTCCTACGAGCAGTACTTC	CASSKQGSSYEQYF
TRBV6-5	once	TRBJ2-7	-	TGTGCCAGCAGTTACTTTGGGACGGGGGACTACGAGCAGTACTTC	CASSYFGTGDYEQYF
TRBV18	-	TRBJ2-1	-	TGTGCCAGCTCACTAGCACACCCCTACAATGAGCAGTTCTTC	CASSLAHPYNEQFF
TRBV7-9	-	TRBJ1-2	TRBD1	TGTGCCAGCAGCCCTCGACAGGGGGACGGCTACACCTTC	CASSPRQGDGYTF
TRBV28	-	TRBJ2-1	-	TGTGCCAGCAGTCCACTCCGGGACCCAGAAGGGAGGAATGAGCAGTTCTTC	CASSPLRDPEGRNEQFF
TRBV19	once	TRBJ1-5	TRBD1	TGTGCCAGTAGTTCCCCTGGGCAGGGGGGAGATCAGCCCCAGCATTTT	CASSSPGQGGDQPQHF
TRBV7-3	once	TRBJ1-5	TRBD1	TGTGCCAGCAGCTCAGGGGGCGGGCAGCCCCAGCATTTT	CASSSGGGQPQHF
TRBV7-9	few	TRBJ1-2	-	TGTGCCAGCAGCCCCGTCGGGGGGCCTTATGGCTACACCTTC	CASSPVGGPYGYTF
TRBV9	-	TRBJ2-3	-	TGTGCCAGCAGCGTAAGGGGGGAGGGCTCAGATACGCAGTATTTT	CASSVRGEGSDTQYF
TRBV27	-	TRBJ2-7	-	TGTGCCAGCAGACCGACAGAACTATCCTACGAGCAGTACTTC	CASRPTELSYEQYF
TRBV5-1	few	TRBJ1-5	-	TGCGCCAGCAGCTTGGACAGGCTCGATCAGCCCCAGCATTTT	CASSLDRLDQPQHF
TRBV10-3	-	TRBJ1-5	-	TGTGCCATCAGTGGGGGGGATCAGCCCCAGCATTTT	CAISGGDQPQHF
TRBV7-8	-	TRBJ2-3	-	TGTGCCAGCAGCTCTAATAGCCGGGGGGCGGGAGATACGCAGTATTTT	CASSSNSRGAGDTQYF
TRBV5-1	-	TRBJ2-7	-	TGCGCCAGCAGCTTCGGGACTGTATCCTACGAGCAGTACTTC	CASSFGTVSYEQYF
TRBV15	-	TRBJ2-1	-	TGTGCCACCAGCAGAGATCCAAAAGGGAGCTCCTACAATGAGCAGTTCTTC	CATSRDPKGSSYNEQFF
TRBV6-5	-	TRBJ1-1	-	TGTGCCAGCAGTTACTTCCTGGGGAGATACACTGAAGCTTTCTTT	CASSYFLGRYTEAFF
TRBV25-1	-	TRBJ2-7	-	TGTGCCAGCGCCCACAGTGGGCGGGAAAGCTACGAGCAGTACTTC	CASAHSGRESYEQYF
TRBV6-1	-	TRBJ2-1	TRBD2	TGTGCCAGCAGTGCACAGACTAGCGGGACATACAATGAGCAGTTCTTC	CASSAQTSGTYNEQFF
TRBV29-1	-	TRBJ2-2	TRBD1	TGCAGCGTCCGGACAGGGGGCGGCGGGGAGCTGTTTTTT	CSVRTGGGGELFF
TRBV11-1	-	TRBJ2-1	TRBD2	TGTGCCAGCAGTCCTCCCGGGAGGCAAAACAATGAGCAGTTCTTC	CASSPPGRQNNEQFF
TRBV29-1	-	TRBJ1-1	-	TGCAGCGTTGAGGAACAGAGTAACACTGAAGCTTTCTTT	CSVEEQSNTEAFF
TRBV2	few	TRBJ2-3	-	TGTGCCAGCAGTGAAAGGGCGGGATGGGGAACAGATACGCAGTATTTT	CASSERAGWGTDTQYF
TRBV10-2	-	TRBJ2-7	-	TGCGCCAGCACCCCGTTTGGGTCGGGGGAGCAGTACTTC	CASTPFGSGEQYF
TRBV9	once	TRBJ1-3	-	TGTGCCAGCAGCCTTAGAGGGGGAACTGGAAACACCATATATTTT	CASSLRGGTGNTIYF
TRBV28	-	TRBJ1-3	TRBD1	TGTGCCAGCAGTGAGGGACAGGGGGTCGGAAACACCATATATTTT	CASSEGQGVGNTIYF